This T cell receptor (beta chain) derives from a study of breast tumors, draining lymph nodes, adjacent tissues. The lymph nodes were axillary draining lymph nodes from breast cancer patients. The ends were cut back, 0 bases at V and 1 base at J, with 8 bases in the middle. The CDR3 runs to 15 residues. CDR1 is KGHDR and CDR2 is SFDVKD in the germline V gene. TCRdb re-derived calls from the multiplex PCR reads in MiXCR, one entry per CDR3 protein. The data show some 85,000 distinct CDR3 sequences, with roughly 28% seen just once and 8.1% held by the top ten. At least ten counts were recorded for this clonotype. What it recognizes is unknown. Overall study findings and caveats: The data were judged consistent with most tumor T cells coming from lymph node and expanding in tumor. Data only fit, rather than demonstrated, lymph node origin of most tumor T cells. Tumor and nontumor repertoires were significantly more similar in luminal-like than in basal-like breast cancer. Compared with lymph nodes, tumors were less diverse; compared with nontumor tissue, more.

The chain recombines TRBV24-1 with TRBJ2-5; D might be TRBD1 or TRBD2, each matching 5 bases. This clonotype originated in a female donor with breast cancer. Some clones in this sample may be carry-over from other donors' samples. Sequencing input: axillary lymph node tissue. The CDR3 DNA reads TGTGCCACCAGTGATTTGTCGGGGACCCAAGAGACCCAGTACTTC. Translation gives CATSDLSGTQETQYF.